The source of this TCR beta chain is a study of Graves' ophthalmopathy and Graves' hyperthyroidism (dated by TCRdb to 2017 to 2018). General notes on the study: Peripheral blood samples were taken at the time of initial diagnosis, before any treatment was given. The study used TCR beta repertoire signatures to distinguish Graves' ophthalmopathy from Graves' hyperthyroidism and to predict progression to ophthalmopathy. An independent validation cohort comprised fewer than 20 hyperthyroidism patients and roughly 15 patients who later progressed from hyperthyroidism to ophthalmopathy. In roughly six hyperthyroidism patients, the T-cell repertoire of thyroid tissue was compared with the T-cell repertoire of blood. To explore V-J signatures that distinguish ophthalmopathy from hyperthyroidism, a discovery set of more than 90 patients was enrolled, made up of 40 to 45 with ophthalmopathy and some 60 with stable hyperthyroidism. In total, around 130 blood samples were TCR-sequenced: approximately 40 ophthalmopathy, about 75 hyperthyroidism and about 17 hyperthyroidism-to-ophthalmopathy patients. Following sampling, methimazole starting at 30 mg daily was administered to hyperthyroidism patients, and high-dose intravenous methylprednisolone was administered to ophthalmopathy patients. Findings and caveats that apply to the study as a whole: In cross-validation, the 13-signature model distinguished ophthalmopathy from stable hyperthyroidism with about 90% sensitivity and 81.08% specificity, and in the test set the corresponding values were approximately 80% and 68%. In validation, the model predicted ophthalmopathy progression with about 71% sensitivity and 72.22% specificity; some twelve predicted patients were CT-confirmed with GO in a median of approximately 6.5 months. Most expanded thyroid clonotypes with frequency above 0.001 were also detected in blood, suggesting blood repertoires may reflect the thyroid immune response. No statistical method was used to predetermine the sample size, and group allocation was not hidden from the investigators.

To note about this clonotype: Its antigen remains unidentified. A single base separates this from a much larger clone, so it may be a read error.

The ophthalmopathy patients had moderately to severely active disease, with a Clinical Activity Score of 3 or higher, a NOSPECS grade of 4 or higher, and a disease duration of less than 3 months. Patients with other autoimmune diseases, uncontrolled infections, pregnancy or lactation were excluded from the study. Clinical symptoms, serum thyroxine, TRAb, thyroid ultrasound and orbital computed tomography formed the basis of the diagnosis. PBMCs were isolated from about 9.1 ml of fresh peripheral blood by Ficoll-Paque density gradient centrifugation. Total RNA was extracted using Trizol reagent, and RNA quality was checked on an Agilent 2100 Bioanalyzer. According to the germline V gene, CDR1 reads MNHNS and CDR2 reads SASEGT. Deletion took 8 bases off V and 8 bases off J, with a span of 24 bases between the germline ends. The CDR3, cysteine through phenylalanine, is 15 amino acids long. Just the 45-base CDR3 DNA is kept, in frame starting at base 1.

For repertoire sequencing, the TCR beta CDR3 regions were amplified from RNA transcripts. A first-round RT-PCR used HTBI primers with the Qiagen OneStep RT-PCR kit, followed by a second-round multiplex PCR, size selection and purification. Sequencing of the libraries was carried out on an Illumina HiSeq2000 in paired-end mode with 100 bp reads. The authors processed their data as follows. SOAPnuke was used to process the reads, throwing out any read that had adapters, had uncalled bases, had a mean Phred below 15, or lacked an exact constant-primer or identifier match. COPE v1.2.5 was used to merge the high-quality paired reads. Unique nucleotide sequences were defined as clonotypes and aligned to IMGT TRB V, D and J references using MiTCR v1.1. Analysis was restricted to V-J combinations with a frequency above 0.0001, which covered about 99% of repertoires. For each V-J combination, a TCR clonal expansion and chaos score was defined as F50 clonal expansion divided by the chaos observed in the TCRdist matrix. Welch's t-statistics and random forest were used to reduce features to approximately 13 V-J combinations, which were fed into a naive Bayes classifier. Thyroid-blood repertoire similarity was quantified with the Morisita-Horn index. Through fastp at Q25 and MiXCR, TCRdb rebuilt clones from the public reads, retaining in-frame beta chains. CDR3 protein duplicates are merged, each entry listing the most common genes and DNA. It is TCRdb's table, rather than the study itself, that gives the V and J calls and clone size. The sample table holds about 740,000 distinct CDR3 sequences, of which approximately 40% were seen once. 44% of the sample comes from the top ten.

The sequencing input was peripheral blood. The source is an adult man with Graves' ophthalmopathy. The rearrangement joined TRBV6-1 to TRBJ1-2, with an unclear D gene assignment. The nucleotides are TGTGCCAGCCGCCCTTCCCCTCGGGAGGTGGTCGGCTACACCTTC. Its translation is CASRPSPREVVGYTF.